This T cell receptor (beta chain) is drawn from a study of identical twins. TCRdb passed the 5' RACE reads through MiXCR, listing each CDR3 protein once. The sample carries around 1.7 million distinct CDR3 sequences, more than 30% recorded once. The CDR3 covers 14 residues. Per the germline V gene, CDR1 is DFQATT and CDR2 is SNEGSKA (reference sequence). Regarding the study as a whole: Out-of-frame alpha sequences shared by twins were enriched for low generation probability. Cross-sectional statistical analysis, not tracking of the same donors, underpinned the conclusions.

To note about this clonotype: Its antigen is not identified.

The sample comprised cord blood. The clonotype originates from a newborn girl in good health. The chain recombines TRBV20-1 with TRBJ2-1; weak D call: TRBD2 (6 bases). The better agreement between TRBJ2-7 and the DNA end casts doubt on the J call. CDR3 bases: TGCAGTGCTAGAGCCGGGAGACCCTACAATGAGCAGTACTTC. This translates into CSARAGRPYNEQYF.